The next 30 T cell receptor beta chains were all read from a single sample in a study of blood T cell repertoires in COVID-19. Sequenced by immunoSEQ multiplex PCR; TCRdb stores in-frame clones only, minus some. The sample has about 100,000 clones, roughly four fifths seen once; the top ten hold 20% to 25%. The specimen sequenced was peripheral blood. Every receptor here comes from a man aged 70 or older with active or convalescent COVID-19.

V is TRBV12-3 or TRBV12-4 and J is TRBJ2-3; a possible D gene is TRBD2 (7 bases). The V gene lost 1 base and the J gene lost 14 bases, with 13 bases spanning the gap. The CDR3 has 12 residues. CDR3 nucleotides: TGTGCCAGCAGTTTAGGCGGGGGCTCGTGGTATTTT. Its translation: CASSLGGGSWYF.

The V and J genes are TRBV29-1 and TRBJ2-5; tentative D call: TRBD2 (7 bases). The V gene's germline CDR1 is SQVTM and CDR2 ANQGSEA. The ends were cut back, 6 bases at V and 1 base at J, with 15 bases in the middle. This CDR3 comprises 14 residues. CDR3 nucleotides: TGCAGCGTCAAAAGGGGGGGCGGCCAAGAGACCCAGTACTTC. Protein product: CSVKRGGGQETQYF.

In DNA, the CDR3 is TGTGCCAGCAGCCCCGTACAGGTCTATGGCTACACCTTC. It is translated as CASSPVQVYGYTF. The chain combines TRBV14 with TRBJ1-2; a weak D match, TRBD1 (5 bases). The CDR3 length is 13 residues. Deletions cut 4 bases from V and 4 bases from J, with 10 bases between. The germline V gene has CDR1 SGHDN and CDR2 FVKESK.

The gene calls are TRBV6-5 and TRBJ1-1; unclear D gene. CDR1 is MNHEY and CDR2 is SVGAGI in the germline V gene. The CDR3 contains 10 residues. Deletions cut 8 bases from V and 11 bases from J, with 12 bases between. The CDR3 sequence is CASLFMRAFF. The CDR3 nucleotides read TGTGCCAGCCTTTTTATGAGGGCTTTCTTT.

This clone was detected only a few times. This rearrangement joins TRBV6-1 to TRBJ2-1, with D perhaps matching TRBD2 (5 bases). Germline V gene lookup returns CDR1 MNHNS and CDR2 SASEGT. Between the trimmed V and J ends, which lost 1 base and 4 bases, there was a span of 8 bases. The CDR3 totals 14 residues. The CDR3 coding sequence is TGTGCCAGCAGTGAAGAGGACTTGTACAATGAGCAGTTCTTC. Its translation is CASSEEDLYNEQFF.

The CDR3 bases are TGTGCCACCAGTGAACGGACAGGGGGCGTCTATGGCTACACCTTC. Protein: CATSERTGGVYGYTF. This sequence joins TRBV24-1 and TRBJ1-2, with 11 bases lining up with TRBD1. The CDR3 has 15 residues. CDR1 KGHDR and CDR2 SFDVKD come from the germline V gene. V lost 4 bases and J lost 4; bases outside the gene matches: 4.

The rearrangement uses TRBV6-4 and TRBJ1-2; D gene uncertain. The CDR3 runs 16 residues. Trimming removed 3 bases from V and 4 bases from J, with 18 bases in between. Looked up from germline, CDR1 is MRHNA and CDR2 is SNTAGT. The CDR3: CASSERAGGRGYGYTF. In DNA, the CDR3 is TGTGCCAGCAGTGAACGGGCCGGAGGGAGAGGCTATGGCTACACCTTC.

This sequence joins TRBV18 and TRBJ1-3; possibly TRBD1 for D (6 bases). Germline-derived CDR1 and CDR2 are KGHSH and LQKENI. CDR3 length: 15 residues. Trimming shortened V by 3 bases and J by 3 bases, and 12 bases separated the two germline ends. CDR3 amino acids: CASSPSGVNGNTIYF. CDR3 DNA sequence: TGTGCCAGCTCACCTTCAGGGGTTAATGGAAACACCATATATTTT.

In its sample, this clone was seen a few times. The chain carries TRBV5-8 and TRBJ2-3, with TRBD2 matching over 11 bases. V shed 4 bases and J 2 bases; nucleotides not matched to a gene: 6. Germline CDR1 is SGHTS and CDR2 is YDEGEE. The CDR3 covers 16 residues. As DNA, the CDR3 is TGTGCCAGCAGCCGTAGCGGGAGGGCCGCCACAGATACGCAGTATTTT. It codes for CASSRSGRAATDTQYF. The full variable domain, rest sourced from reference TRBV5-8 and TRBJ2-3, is EAGVTQSPTHLIKTRGQQATLRCSPISGHTSVYWYQQALGLGLQFLLWYDEGEERNRGNFPPRFSGRQFPNYSSELNVNALELEDSALYLCASSRSGRAATDTQYFGPGTRLTVL.

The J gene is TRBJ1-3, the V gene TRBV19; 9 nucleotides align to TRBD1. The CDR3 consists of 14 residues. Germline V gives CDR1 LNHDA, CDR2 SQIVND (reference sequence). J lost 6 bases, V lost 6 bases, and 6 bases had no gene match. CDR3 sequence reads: CASSNRGRENTIYF. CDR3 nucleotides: TGTGCCAGTAGCAACAGGGGGCGAGAAAACACCATATATTTT.

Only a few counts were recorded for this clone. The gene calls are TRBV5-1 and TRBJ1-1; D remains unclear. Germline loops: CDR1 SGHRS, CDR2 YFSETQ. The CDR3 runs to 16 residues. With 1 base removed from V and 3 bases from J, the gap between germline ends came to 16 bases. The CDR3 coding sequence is TGCGCCAGCAGCTTGACGGGTTGGGTAAAGGACACTGAAGCTTTCTTT. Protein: CASSLTGWVKDTEAFF.

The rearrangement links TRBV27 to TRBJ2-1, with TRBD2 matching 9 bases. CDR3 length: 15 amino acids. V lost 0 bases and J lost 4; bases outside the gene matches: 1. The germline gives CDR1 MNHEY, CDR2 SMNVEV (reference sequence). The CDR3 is CASSLSAGGYNEQFF. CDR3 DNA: TGTGCCAGCAGTTTATCCGCGGGAGGGTACAATGAGCAGTTCTTC.

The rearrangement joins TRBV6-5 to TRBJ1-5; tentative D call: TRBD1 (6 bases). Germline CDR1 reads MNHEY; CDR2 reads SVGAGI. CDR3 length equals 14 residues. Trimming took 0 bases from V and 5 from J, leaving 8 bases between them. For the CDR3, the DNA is TGTGCCAGCAGTTACTCTCCAGGGGATCAGCCCCAGCATTTT. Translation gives CASSYSPGDQPQHF.

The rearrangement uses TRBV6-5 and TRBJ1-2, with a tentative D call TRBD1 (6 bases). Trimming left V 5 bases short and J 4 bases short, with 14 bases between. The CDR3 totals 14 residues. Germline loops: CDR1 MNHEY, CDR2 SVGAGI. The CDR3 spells CASSTPGQTYGYTF. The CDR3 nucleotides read TGTGCCAGCAGTACCCCGGGACAAACCTATGGCTACACCTTC.

The CDR3 sequence: CASSSSGSSTGELFF. CDR3 nucleotides: TGCGCCAGCAGCTCTAGCGGGAGTTCCACCGGGGAGCTGTTTTTT. The J gene is TRBJ2-2, the V gene TRBV5-1; 10 positions match TRBD2. The CDR3 covers 15 residues. Germline loops: CDR1 SGHRS, CDR2 YFSETQ. After removal of 3 bases from V and 4 bases from J, the junction contained 3 bases not matched to a gene. Full variable domain (outside the CDR3, taken from reference TRBV5-1 and TRBJ2-2): KAGVTQTPRYLIKTRGQQVTLSCSPISGHRSVSWYQQTPGQGLQFLFEYFSETQRNKGNFPGRFSGRQFSNSRSEMNVSTLELGDSALYLCASSSSGSSTGELFFGEGSRLTVL.

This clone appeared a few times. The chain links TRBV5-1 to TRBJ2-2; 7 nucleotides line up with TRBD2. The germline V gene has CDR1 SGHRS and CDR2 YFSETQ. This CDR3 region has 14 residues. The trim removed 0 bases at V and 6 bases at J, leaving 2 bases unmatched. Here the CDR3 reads CASSLVAGAGELFF. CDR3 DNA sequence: TGCGCCAGCAGCTTGGTGGCGGGAGCCGGGGAGCTGTTTTTT.

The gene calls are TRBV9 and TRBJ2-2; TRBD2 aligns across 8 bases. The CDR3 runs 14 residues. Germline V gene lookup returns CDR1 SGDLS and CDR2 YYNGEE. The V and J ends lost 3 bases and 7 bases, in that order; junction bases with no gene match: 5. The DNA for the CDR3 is TGTGCCAGCAGCGCAGCGGGAGCCGGCGGGGAGCTGTTTTTT. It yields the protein CASSAAGAGGELFF.

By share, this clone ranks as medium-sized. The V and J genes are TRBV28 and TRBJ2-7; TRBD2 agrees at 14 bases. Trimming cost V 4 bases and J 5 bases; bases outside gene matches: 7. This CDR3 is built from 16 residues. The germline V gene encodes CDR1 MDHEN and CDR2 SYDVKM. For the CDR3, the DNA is TGTGCCAGCAGTTGGAATCCGGGACTAGCGGGAGACGAGCAGTACTTC. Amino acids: CASSWNPGLAGDEQYF.

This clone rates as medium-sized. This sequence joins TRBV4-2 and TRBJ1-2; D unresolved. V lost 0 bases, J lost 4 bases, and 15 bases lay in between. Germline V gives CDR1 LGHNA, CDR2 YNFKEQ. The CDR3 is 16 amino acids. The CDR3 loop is CASSQEVAGRPYGYTF. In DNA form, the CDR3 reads TGTGCCAGCAGCCAAGAGGTGGCGGGCCGCCCCTATGGCTACACCTTC.

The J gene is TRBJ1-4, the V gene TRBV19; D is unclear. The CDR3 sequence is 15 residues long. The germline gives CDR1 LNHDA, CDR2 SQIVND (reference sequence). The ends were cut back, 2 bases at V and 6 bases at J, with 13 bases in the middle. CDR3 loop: CASSINSRRDEKLFF. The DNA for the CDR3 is TGTGCCAGTAGTATAAACAGCCGGCGGGATGAAAAACTGTTTTTT.

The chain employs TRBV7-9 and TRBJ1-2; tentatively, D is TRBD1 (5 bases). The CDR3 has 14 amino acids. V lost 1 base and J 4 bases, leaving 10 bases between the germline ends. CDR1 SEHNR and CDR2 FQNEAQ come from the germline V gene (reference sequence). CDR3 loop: CASSLGGEAYGYTF. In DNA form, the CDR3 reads TGTGCCAGCAGCTTAGGAGGGGAGGCCTATGGCTACACCTTC. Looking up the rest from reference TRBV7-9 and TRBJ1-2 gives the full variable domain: DTGVSQNPRHKITKRGQNVTFRCDPISEHNRLYWYRQTLGQGPEFLTYFQNEAQLEKSRLLSDRFSAERPKGSFSTLEIQRTEQGDSAMYLCASSLGGEAYGYTFGSGTRLTVV.

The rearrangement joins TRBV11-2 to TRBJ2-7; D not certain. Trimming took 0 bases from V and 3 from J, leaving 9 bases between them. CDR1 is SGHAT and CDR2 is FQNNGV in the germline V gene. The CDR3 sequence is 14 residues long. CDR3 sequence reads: CASSLDRFSYEQYF. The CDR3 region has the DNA TGTGCCAGCAGCTTAGACAGGTTTAGCTACGAGCAGTACTTC.

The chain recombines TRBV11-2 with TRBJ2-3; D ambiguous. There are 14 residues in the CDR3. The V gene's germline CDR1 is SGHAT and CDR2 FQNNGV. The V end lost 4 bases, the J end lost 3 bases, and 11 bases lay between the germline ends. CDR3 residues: CASSYTVGTDTQYF. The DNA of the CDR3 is TGTGCCAGCAGCTATACAGTGGGTACAGATACGCAGTATTTT. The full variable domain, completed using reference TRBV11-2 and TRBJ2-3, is EAGVAQSPRYKIIEKRQSVAFWCNPISGHATLYWYQQILGQGPKLLIQFQNNGVVDDSQLPKDRFSAERLKGVDSTLKIQPAKLEDSAVYLCASSYTVGTDTQYFGPGTRLTVL.

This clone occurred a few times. The CDR3 nucleotides read TGTGCCAGCAGCCAAAATAGGGGGGAAAAACTGTTTTTT. Its translation: CASSQNRGEKLFF. This chain connects TRBV11-2 to TRBJ1-4, with D possibly matching TRBD1 (6 bases). Germline V gene sequence: CDR1 SGHAT, CDR2 FQNNGV. This CDR3 is 13 amino acids long. The V gene lost 5 bases and the J gene lost 8 bases, with 12 bases spanning the gap.

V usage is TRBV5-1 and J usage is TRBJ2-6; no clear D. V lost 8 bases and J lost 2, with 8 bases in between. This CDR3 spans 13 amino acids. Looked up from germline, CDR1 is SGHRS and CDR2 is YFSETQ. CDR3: CASLNTGANVLTF. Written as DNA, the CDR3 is TGCGCCAGTCTAAATACTGGGGCCAACGTCCTGACTTTC.

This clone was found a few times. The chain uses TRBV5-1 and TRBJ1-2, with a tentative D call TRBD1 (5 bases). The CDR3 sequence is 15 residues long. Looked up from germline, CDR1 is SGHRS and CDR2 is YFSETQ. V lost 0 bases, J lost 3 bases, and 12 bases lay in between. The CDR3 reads CASSLGPDTHYGYTF. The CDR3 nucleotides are TGCGCCAGCAGCTTGGGGCCGGACACACACTATGGCTACACCTTC.

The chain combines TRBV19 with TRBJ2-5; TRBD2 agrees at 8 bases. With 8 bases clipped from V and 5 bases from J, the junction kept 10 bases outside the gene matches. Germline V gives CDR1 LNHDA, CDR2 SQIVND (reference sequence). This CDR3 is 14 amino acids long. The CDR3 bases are TGTGCCAGTCGCGAGACTAGCGCGAAGGAGACCCAGTACTTC. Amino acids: CASRETSAKETQYF.

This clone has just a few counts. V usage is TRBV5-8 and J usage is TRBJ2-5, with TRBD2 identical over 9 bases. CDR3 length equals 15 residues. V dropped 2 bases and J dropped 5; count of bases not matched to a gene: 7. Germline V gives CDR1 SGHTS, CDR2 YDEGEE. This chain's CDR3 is CASSLVAGVGETQYF. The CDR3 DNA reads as TGTGCCAGCAGCTTAGTAGCGGGAGTTGGTGAGACCCAGTACTTC.

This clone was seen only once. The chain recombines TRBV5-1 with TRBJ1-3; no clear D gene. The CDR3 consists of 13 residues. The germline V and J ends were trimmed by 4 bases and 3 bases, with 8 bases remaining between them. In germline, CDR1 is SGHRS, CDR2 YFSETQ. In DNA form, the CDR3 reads TGCGCCAGCAGCAGAACAATTGGAAACACCATATATTTT. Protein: CASSRTIGNTIYF.

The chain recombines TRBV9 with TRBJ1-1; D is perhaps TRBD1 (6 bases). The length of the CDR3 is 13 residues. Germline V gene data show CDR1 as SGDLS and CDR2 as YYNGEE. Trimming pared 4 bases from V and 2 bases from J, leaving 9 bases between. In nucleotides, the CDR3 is TGTGCCAGCAGCCAGGGGAGAAACACTGAAGCTTTCTTT. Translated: CASSQGRNTEAFF.